This paragraph covers one TCR beta chain sequence. In germline, CDR1 is SGHDT, CDR2 YYEEEE. This CDR3 region has 15 residues. The V end was cut by 1 base, the J end by 1 base, with 11 bases between. Profiled with immunoSEQ multiplex PCR; TCRdb holds only in-frame clones, not every one. The data contain some 240,000 clones, 65% to 90% of them seen just once; the ten biggest clones take up roughly 1.4%. This sample stems from a study of blood T cell repertoires in COVID-19. Study summary: Whether acute or convalescent, the COVID-19 samples came from the United States, Italy and Spain. T cells, B-cell-depleted T cells, or PBMCs provided the cDNA or gDNA that served as material.

V usage is TRBV5-6 and J usage is TRBJ1-2; D is unclear. The sample taken for sequencing was peripheral blood. This sequence originates from a woman between 35 and 50 years old who had recovered from COVID-19. The CDR3 region is CASSLNTQVNYGYTF. The CDR3 DNA reads as TGTGCCAGCAGCTTGAACACCCAAGTTAACTATGGCTACACCTTC.